The 29 T cell receptor beta chains listed next were all sequenced from one sample in a study of blood T cell repertoires in COVID-19. Assay: immunoSEQ multiplex PCR; the TCRdb copy retains only in-frame clones and omits some. Of 95,000 to 120,000 clones detected, 85% appear once; the ten largest clones hold approximately 13%. Sequencing was carried out using peripheral blood. Receptors were obtained from a human donor in a cohort sampled during active COVID-19.

V gene TRBV7-3 combines with J gene TRBJ2-3; 9 positions match TRBD2. Trimming cost V 5 bases and J 0 bases; bases outside gene matches: 12. The CDR3 length is 18 residues. Germline V gene lookup returns CDR1 SGHTA and CDR2 FQGTGA. The CDR3 is CASSTQRGAHSSTDTQYF. CDR3 nucleotide sequence: TGTGCCAGCAGCACCCAGCGGGGGGCGCACTCTAGCACAGATACGCAGTATTTT.

This clone was counted ten times or more. The rearrangement uses TRBV4-3 and TRBJ2-3; D unresolved. V lost 0 bases to trimming and J lost 8 bases, with 12 bases between them. Germline CDR1 and CDR2: LGHNA and YSLEER. This CDR3 is built from 14 residues. This CDR3 reads CASSQDEEFPTQYF. In DNA, the CDR3 is TGCGCCAGCAGCCAAGATGAGGAGTTCCCTACGCAGTATTTT.

Only a few counts were recorded for this clone. The chain employs TRBV27 and TRBJ2-2, with 12 bases fitting TRBD2. Per the germline V gene, CDR1 is MNHEY and CDR2 is SMNVEV (reference sequence). CDR3 length: 18 residues. After removal of 4 bases from V and 0 bases from J, the junction contained 6 bases not matched to a gene. The CDR3 nucleotides are TGTGCCAGCAGTTCCCCCCGACTAGCGGGGGCGAACACCGGGGAGCTGTTTTTT. Translation: CASSSPRLAGANTGELFF.

The chain has TRBV5-1 and TRBJ1-1; TRBD1 might be the D (6 bases). The V end was cut by 6 bases, the J end by 6 bases, with 9 bases between. Germline V gene lookup returns CDR1 SGHRS and CDR2 YFSETQ. This CDR3 is 11 amino acids long. In nucleotides, the CDR3 is TGCGCCAGCATCGGACAGTCTGAAGCTTTCTTT. This gives the protein CASIGQSEAFF.

V is TRBV6-5 and J is TRBJ1-3; D is perhaps TRBD1 (6 bases). CDR1 and CDR2 from the germline V gene are MNHEY and SVGAGI. Trimming removed 4 bases at V and 2 bases at J, with 9 bases between. The length of the CDR3 is 14 residues. CDR3 sequence reads: CASSSSGAGNTIYF. As DNA, the CDR3 is TGTGCCAGCAGTTCGTCAGGGGCTGGAAACACCATATATTTT.

The J gene is TRBJ2-7, the V gene TRBV12-1; the D call of TRBD2 is as the table states it, not checked on the DNA. TRBV12-1 is described as a pseudogene. CDR3 length: 17 amino acids. The CDR3 reads CASSFPHRLAGGSEQYF. CDR3 in DNA: TGTGCCAGCAGCTTTCCCCACCGACTAGCGGGGGGGAGCGAGCAGTACTTC.

The V call is TRBV9, the J call TRBJ2-1; 9 nucleotides line up with TRBD2. CDR3 size: 16 residues. Germline CDR1 SGDLS, CDR2 YYNGEE. Trimming cost V 5 bases and J 2 bases; bases outside gene matches: 8. CDR3 bases: TGTGCCAGCAGTTACCTCAGCGGGGGGCCCTACAATGAGCAGTTCTTC. It specifies CASSYLSGGPYNEQFF. Using reference TRBV9 and TRBJ2-1 for the parts outside the CDR3, the full variable domain is DSGVTQTPKHLITATGQRVTLRCSPRSGDLSVYWYQQSLDQGLQFLIQYYNGEERAKGNILERFSAQQFPDLHSELNLSSLELGDSALYFCASSYLSGGPYNEQFFGPGTRLTVL.

J is TRBJ2-7 and V is TRBV6-2 or TRBV6-3; 8 bases align to TRBD2. In germline, CDR1 is MNHEY, CDR2 SVGEGT. The CDR3 contains 14 residues. Losses at the gene ends were 6 bases for V and 7 bases for J; bases not matched to a gene: 11. Here the CDR3 reads CASSLNLAGREQYF. CDR3 nucleotide sequence: TGTGCCAGCAGCCTCAATTTAGCGGGGCGAGAGCAGTACTTC.

In its sample, this clone was seen a few times. In nucleotides, the CDR3 is TGCGCCAGCAGCCGTTATTCGGGACAGGGGACCTACGAGCAGTACTTC. Protein product: CASSRYSGQGTYEQYF. The chain carries TRBV4-1 and TRBJ2-7; 10 bases are a match to TRBD1. This CDR3 has 16 residues. Germline V gene lookup returns CDR1 MGHRA and CDR2 YSYEKL. With V trimmed by 4 bases and J by 2 bases, 8 bases remained unmatched.

This sequence joins TRBV5-4 and TRBJ2-7; D remains unclear. This CDR3 comprises 11 residues. Germline values: CDR1 SGHNT, CDR2 YYREEE (reference sequence). V lost 4 bases and J 3 bases, leaving 5 bases between the germline ends. DNA of the CDR3: TGTGCCAGCAGCGGCAGCTACGAGCAGTACTTC. This gives the protein CASSGSYEQYF.

The chain recombines TRBV5-4 with TRBJ1-2; TRBD1 might be the D (6 bases). CDR1 is SGHNT and CDR2 is YYREEE in the germline V gene (reference sequence). The CDR3 has 15 residues. Trimming removed 3 bases at V and 3 bases at J, with 15 bases between. CDR3 region: CASSSGQGPYYGYTF. The CDR3 DNA reads as TGTGCCAGCAGCTCCGGCCAGGGGCCATACTATGGCTACACCTTC. The full variable domain, with the rest looked up from reference TRBV5-4 and TRBJ1-2, is ETGVTQSPTHLIKTRGQQVTLRCSSQSGHNTVSWYQQALGQGPQFIFQYYREEENGRGNFPPRFSGLQFPNYSSELNVNALELDDSALYLCASSSGQGPYYGYTFGSGTRLTVV.

The chain couples TRBV7-3 to TRBJ1-2; no firm D call. Trimming removed 2 bases from V and 5 bases from J, with 12 bases in between. Germline CDR1 SGHTA, CDR2 FQGTGA. This CDR3 has 14 residues. CDR3 protein: CASSLVPVSYGYTF. As DNA, the CDR3 is TGTGCCAGCAGCTTAGTTCCGGTCTCTTATGGCTACACCTTC.

The chain joins TRBV6-6 to TRBJ1-5; TRBD1 might be the D (5 bases). V lost 2 bases and J 4 bases, leaving 9 bases between the germline ends. The CDR3 length is 14 residues. CDR1 is MNHNY and CDR2 is SVGAGI in the germline V gene (reference sequence). The CDR3 DNA reads as TGTGCCAGCAGTTACGGGGCAGAGAATCAGCCCCAGCATTTT. It translates to CASSYGAENQPQHF.

The J gene is TRBJ1-5, the V gene TRBV11-2, with a tentative D call TRBD1 (5 bases). There are 13 residues in the CDR3. V lost 1 base and J lost 7, with 8 bases in between. The germline CDR1 and CDR2 sequences are SGHAT and FQNNGV. CDR3 sequence: CASSLVRGQPQHF. For the CDR3, the DNA is TGTGCCAGCAGCTTAGTTCGGGGGCAGCCCCAGCATTTT.

This chain connects TRBV9 to TRBJ2-3; D possibly corresponds to TRBD2 (5 bases). The length of the CDR3 is 15 residues. Looked up from germline, CDR1 is SGDLS and CDR2 is YYNGEE. V gave up 4 bases and J gave up 2 bases, with 14 bases separating them. DNA of the CDR3: TGTGCCAGCAGCCCTTTCGGGGAGTTCACAGATACGCAGTATTTT. It translates to CASSPFGEFTDTQYF.

Here the CDR3 DNA reads TGTGCCAGCTCACCCTGGGCCCAGCCTGGTGGCTACACCTTC. This codes for CASSPWAQPGGYTF. The chain uses TRBV18 and TRBJ1-2; D is unclear. Germline V lookup: CDR1 KGHSH, CDR2 LQKENI. V lost 3 bases and J 7 bases, leaving 15 bases between the germline ends. CDR3 length: 14 residues. The full variable domain, rest sourced from reference TRBV18 and TRBJ1-2, is NAGVMQNPRHLVRRRGQEARLRCSPMKGHSHVYWYRQLPEEGLKFMVYLQKENIIDESGMPKERFSAEFPKEGPSILRIQQVVRGDSAAYFCASSPWAQPGGYTFGSGTRLTVV.

The chain employs TRBV7-9 and TRBJ2-5, with 8 bases fitting TRBD2. This CDR3 is built from 15 residues. CDR1 and CDR2 from the germline V gene are SEHNR and FQNEAQ (reference sequence). Trimming at V came to 3 bases and at J to 5 bases, leaving 8 bases not matched to a gene. The CDR3 reads CASSFSGGALETQYF. The CDR3 DNA follows: TGTGCCAGCAGCTTTTCCGGGGGGGCCTTGGAGACCCAGTACTTC.

V gene TRBV7-2 combines with J gene TRBJ1-1; D remains ambiguous. The CDR3 spans 13 residues. The germline V gene has CDR1 SGHTA and CDR2 FQGNSA. V was shortened by 1 base and J by 2 bases, with 5 bases between the two germline ends. The CDR3 is CASSLVVNTEAFF. The CDR3 bases are TGTGCCAGCAGCTTAGTTGTAAACACTGAAGCTTTCTTT. The entire variable domain, with the rest obtained from reference TRBV7-2 and TRBJ1-1, is as follows: GAGVSQSPSNKVTEKGKDVELRCDPISGHTALYWYRQSLGQGLEFLIYFQGNSAPDKSGLPSDRFSAERTGGSVSTLTIQRTQQEDSAVYLCASSLVVNTEAFFGQGTRLTVV.

The chain employs TRBV21-1 and TRBJ2-7; the D call TRBD1 from the table was never checked on the DNA. TRBV21-1 is a pseudogene. There are 16 residues in the CDR3. As DNA, the CDR3 is TGTGCCAGCAGCCCGCGATGGCCGGGACAACGATACGAGCAGTACTTC. As protein: CASSPRWPGQRYEQYF.

This sequence joins TRBV6-2 or TRBV6-3 and TRBJ2-3, with 8 bases lining up with TRBD2. Germline loops: CDR1 MNHEY, CDR2 SVGEGT. V was pared by 7 bases and J by 6 bases, with 12 bases of the junction left unmatched. The CDR3 is 15 amino acids. For the CDR3, the DNA is TGTGCCAGCACCCCCAACAGCGGGGGCTATGATACGCAGTATTTT. It is translated as CASTPNSGGYDTQYF.

V gene TRBV7-2 combines with J gene TRBJ1-2; D unresolved. Per germline, CDR1 SGHTA and CDR2 FQGNSA. CDR3 length: 14 amino acids. Trimming shortened V by 1 base and J by 2 bases, and 8 bases separated the two germline ends. CDR3 bases: TGTGCCAGCAGCTTAGACGGCGGGAACTATGGCTACACCTTC. It is translated as CASSLDGGNYGYTF.

V and J are TRBV7-2 and TRBJ2-7; the D gene is possibly TRBD2 (7 bases). The CDR3 length is 15 residues. V lost 0 bases and J lost 2, with 11 bases in between. CDR1 is SGHTA, CDR2 FQGNSA, per germline. CDR3 coding DNA: TGTGCCAGCAGCTTAGCGAGCGGGACACCCTACGAGCAGTACTTC. It codes for CASSLASGTPYEQYF.

The chain carries TRBV6-5 and TRBJ1-1; D possibly corresponds to TRBD1 (5 bases). In germline, CDR1 is MNHEY, CDR2 SVGAGI. Trimming removed 7 bases from V and 1 base from J, with 10 bases in between. The CDR3 is 13 residues long. CDR3 bases: TGTGCCAGCAACCGCGGGGGGAACACTGAAGCTTTCTTT. Translating gives CASNRGGNTEAFF.

DNA for the CDR3: TGTGCCAGCACCTGGACAGGCTTGGGGCCCCAGCATTTT. Translated: CASTWTGLGPQHF. V gene TRBV12-3 or TRBV12-4 combines with J gene TRBJ1-5; 7 positions match TRBD1. The V gene end was trimmed by 7 bases and the J gene end by 9 bases; junction bases not matched to a gene: 9. The CDR3 has 13 residues.

This clone was detected once. The chain carries TRBV27 and TRBJ2-7; D may be TRBD2 (6 bases). Germline CDR1 and CDR2: MNHEY and SMNVEV (reference sequence). V was cut by 2 bases and J by 4 bases, with 12 bases left in between. The CDR3 length is 14 residues. DNA of the CDR3: TGTGCCAGCAGTTTAAGTGGGACTGTTTACGAGCAGTACTTC. Amino acids: CASSLSGTVYEQYF.

The rearrangement uses TRBV6-5 and TRBJ1-2, with D maybe TRBD1 (5 bases). This CDR3 region has 15 residues. From germline, CDR1 is MNHEY and CDR2 SVGAGI. Trimming shortened V by 5 bases and J by 5 bases, and 18 bases separated the two germline ends. CDR3 nucleotides: TGTGCCAGCAGTCGCCGGGACTCAAGCGTGTATGGCTACACCTTC. The encoded protein is CASSRRDSSVYGYTF.

This chain joins TRBV7-2 and TRBJ2-7; no reliable D call. V gave up 2 bases and J gave up 3 bases, with 2 bases separating them. The germline V gene has CDR1 SGHTA and CDR2 FQGNSA. CDR3 length: 11 residues. The DNA of the CDR3 is TGTGCCAGCAGCTTACTCTACGAGCAGTACTTC. It codes for CASSLLYEQYF.

This clone was seen only a few times. The CDR3: CASSPYGAFSYEQYF. DNA of the CDR3: TGCGCCAGCAGCCCCTATGGGGCCTTCTCCTACGAGCAGTACTTC. This rearrangement joins TRBV5-1 to TRBJ2-7; tentative D call: TRBD1 (5 bases). The CDR3 is made up of 15 amino acids. Between the trimmed V and J ends, which lost 4 bases and 0 bases, there was a span of 14 bases. Germline-derived CDR1 and CDR2 are SGHRS and YFSETQ.

The gene calls are TRBV27 and TRBJ2-3; D is possibly TRBD2 (6 bases). This CDR3 is built from 14 residues. Trimming shortened V by 1 base and J by 2 bases, and 7 bases separated the two germline ends. Germline V gives CDR1 MNHEY, CDR2 SMNVEV (reference sequence). CDR3 coding DNA: TGTGCCAGCAGTTTATGGGGGGTCACAGATACGCAGTATTTT. Protein sequence: CASSLWGVTDTQYF.